The 22 T cell receptor beta chains below were found in one sample sequenced in a study of blood T cell repertoires in COVID-19. The assay was immunoSEQ multiplex PCR, and TCRdb's table has in-frame clones only and misses some. The sample shows about 120,000 clones, around 89% of them seen only once. The sample consisted of peripheral blood. Every receptor here comes from a human donor with acute or convalescent COVID-19. The donor label of this sample is uncertain.

The gene calls are TRBV10-1 and TRBJ1-1, with D maybe TRBD1 (6 bases). Trimming stripped 5 bases from V and 1 base from J, with 8 bases between. The CDR3 spans 13 residues. Germline CDR1 WNHNN, CDR2 SYGVQD (reference sequence). The CDR3 protein is CASSTGSNTEAFF. Here the CDR3 DNA reads TGCGCCAGCAGTACAGGGTCGAACACTGAAGCTTTCTTT.

The chain employs TRBV5-1 and TRBJ1-2, with 8 bases matching TRBD1. CDR3 length: 14 residues. Germline lookup yields CDR1 SGHRS and CDR2 YFSETQ. After removal of 1 base from V and 6 bases from J, the junction contained 5 bases not matched to a gene. CDR3 nucleotide sequence: TGCGCCAGCAGCTTGCAGGGGGCCAGTAATGGCTACACCTTC. Its translation: CASSLQGASNGYTF.

The table lists this clone with a count of one. The rearrangement uses TRBV18 and TRBJ1-5, with D unclear. V dropped 5 bases and J dropped 4 bases, with 15 bases sitting between them. The CDR3 length is 15 residues. Per germline, CDR1 KGHSH and CDR2 LQKENI. CDR3 coding DNA: TGTGCCAGCTCAGAATCAGTCCTCAGGAATCAGCCCCAGCATTTT. It specifies CASSESVLRNQPQHF. Drawing the rest from reference TRBV18 and TRBJ1-5, the complete variable domain is NAGVMQNPRHLVRRRGQEARLRCSPMKGHSHVYWYRQLPEEGLKFMVYLQKENIIDESGMPKERFSAEFPKEGPSILRIQQVVRGDSAAYFCASSESVLRNQPQHFGDGTRLSIL.

This clone was seen a few times. The CDR3 here is CASSFSLSLNTEAFF. Written as DNA, the CDR3 is TGTGCCAGCAGCTTTTCTCTCTCCCTGAACACTGAAGCTTTCTTT. J is TRBJ1-1 and V is TRBV5-4; D is undetermined. The germline CDR1 and CDR2 sequences are SGHNT and YYREEE (reference sequence). The CDR3 totals 15 residues. Between the trimmed V and J ends, which lost 2 bases and 0 bases, there was a span of 11 bases.

This CDR3 is CASSYLLSSSGSMDTQYF. DNA for the CDR3: TGTGCCAGCAGTTACCTCCTTTCATCCAGCGGGAGCATGGATACGCAGTATTTT. The chain combines TRBV6-2 or TRBV6-3 with TRBJ2-3; TRBD2 matches 8 bases. The CDR3 length is 18 residues. With 2 bases clipped from V and 6 bases from J, the junction kept 16 bases outside the gene matches. Germline V gene sequence: CDR1 MNHEY, CDR2 SVGEGT.

The rearrangement links TRBV28 to TRBJ2-3; 10 bases fit TRBD1. The CDR3 sequence is 15 residues long. J gave up 4 bases and V 5 bases, and 6 bases lay outside the gene matches. Per germline, CDR1 MDHEN and CDR2 SYDVKM. CDR3 loop: CASSGGDRGADTQYF. CDR3 nucleotide sequence: TGTGCCAGCAGTGGTGGGGACAGGGGTGCAGATACGCAGTATTTT. Using reference TRBV28 and TRBJ2-3 for the parts outside the CDR3, the full variable domain is DVKVTQSSRYLVKRTGEKVFLECVQDMDHENMFWYRQDPGLGLRLIYFSYDVKMKEKGDIPEGYSVSREKKERFSLILESASTNQTSMYLCASSGGDRGADTQYFGPGTRLTVL.

The sample holds one count of this clone. The J gene is TRBJ2-1, the V gene TRBV7-2; a possible D gene is TRBD2 (5 bases). With 3 bases removed from V and 3 bases from J, the gap between germline ends came to 12 bases. The germline gives CDR1 SGHTA, CDR2 FQGNSA. The CDR3 contains 15 residues. The CDR3 nucleotides are TGTGCCAGCAGCTTTGGTAGCGCCCTCTACAATGAGCAGTTCTTC. Translating it yields CASSFGSALYNEQFF.

This chain joins TRBV25-1 and TRBJ1-6; the D gene is possibly TRBD1 (5 bases). CDR1 and CDR2 from the germline V gene are MGHDK and SYGVNS. The CDR3 has 18 residues. Trimming took off 3 bases at V and 10 bases at J, with 25 bases between the two ends. The CDR3: CASSDRQGEYPKRSPLHF. The CDR3 nucleotides are TGTGCCAGCAGTGATCGTCAGGGCGAGTACCCTAAGCGATCACCCCTCCACTTT. The full variable domain, rest sourced from reference TRBV25-1 and TRBJ1-6, is EADIYQTPRYLVIGTGKKITLECSQTMGHDKMYWYQQDPGMELHLIHYSYGVNSTEKGDLSSESTVSRIRTEHFPLTLESARPSHTSQYLCASSDRQGEYPKRSPLHFGNGTRLTVT.

The chain joins TRBV5-5 to TRBJ1-6, with 7 bases lining up with TRBD1. CDR3 size: 17 residues. CDR1 and CDR2 (germline): SGHKS, YYEKEE (reference sequence). The V gene end was trimmed by 4 bases and the J gene end by 0 bases; junction bases not matched to a gene: 7. CDR3 sequence (DNA): TGTGCCAGCAGCCTAACAGGGGCCAGCTCCTATAATTCACCCCTCCACTTT. This gives the protein CASSLTGASSYNSPLHF.

The table lists this clone with a few counts. J is TRBJ1-6 and V is TRBV3-1 (or the pseudogene TRBV3-2), with 7 nucleotides matching TRBD1. The J segment lost 14 bases and the V segment lost 5 bases, leaving 12 bases of the junction unmatched. Germline CDR1 and CDR2: LGHDT and YNNKEL (reference sequence). The CDR3 runs 14 residues. CDR3 sequence (DNA): TGTGCCAGCAGCACACGACAGGGTTTCGTTGCCCTCCACTTT. As protein: CASSTRQGFVALHF.

V usage is TRBV30 and J usage is TRBJ1-3, with D perhaps matching TRBD1 (5 bases). V was pared by 0 bases and J by 3 bases, with 6 bases between. Looked up from germline, CDR1 is GTSNPN and CDR2 is SVGIG (reference sequence). The CDR3 extends over 13 amino acids. CDR3 sequence reads: CAWSVRGGNTIYF. CDR3 DNA sequence: TGTGCCTGGAGTGTAAGGGGTGGAAACACCATATATTTT.

The V call is TRBV5-4, the J call TRBJ2-3; 8 bases map to TRBD2. Germline loops: CDR1 SGHNT, CDR2 YYREEE (reference sequence). Unmatched junction bases numbered 6, after V lost 3 bases and J lost 3 bases. The CDR3 spans 15 residues. CDR3 nucleotides: TGTGCCAGCAGCTCTAGTCGGGAGGGGACAGATACGCAGTATTTT. Encoded protein: CASSSSREGTDTQYF.

The chain uses TRBV28 and TRBJ2-1; D may be TRBD2 (5 bases). V shed 6 bases and J shed 2 bases, with 17 bases lying between them. Germline CDR1 reads MDHEN; CDR2 reads SYDVKM. The CDR3 loop spans 16 amino acids. The CDR3 nucleotides are TGTGCCAGCAGCCGAGGACGGGGAGACACCTACAATGAGCAGTTCTTC. Its translation: CASSRGRGDTYNEQFF. Together with reference TRBV28 and TRBJ2-1, the CDR3 gives the full variable domain: DVKVTQSSRYLVKRTGEKVFLECVQDMDHENMFWYRQDPGLGLRLIYFSYDVKMKEKGDIPEGYSVSREKKERFSLILESASTNQTSMYLCASSRGRGDTYNEQFFGPGTRLTVL.

The V and J genes are TRBV7-2 and TRBJ1-5; D gene unclear. The V and J ends lost 5 bases and 5 bases respectively, with 16 bases between them. The CDR3 has 15 amino acids. Germline V gene sequence: CDR1 SGHTA, CDR2 FQGNSA. In DNA form, the CDR3 reads TGTGCCAGCAGCCTCAAAGGTGGGCGCGATCAGCCCCAGCATTTT. It yields the protein CASSLKGGRDQPQHF.

The rearrangement joins TRBV18 to TRBJ1-3; D remains unclear. The CDR3 has 12 residues. V lost 3 bases, J lost 8 bases, and 8 bases lay in between. In germline, CDR1 is KGHSH, CDR2 LQKENI. The CDR3 coding sequence is TGTGCCAGCTCACCGACACCCGACACCATATATTTT. It yields the protein CASSPTPDTIYF.

The rearrangement joins TRBV30 to TRBJ1-3; D unresolved. This CDR3 spans 12 amino acids. V dropped 2 bases and J dropped 4 bases, with 6 bases sitting between them. Germline CDR1 and CDR2: GTSNPN and SVGIG (reference sequence). This CDR3 is CAWSNQGNTIYF. The CDR3 region has the DNA TGTGCCTGGAGTAATCAGGGAAACACCATATATTTT. The full variable domain, its missing parts supplied by reference TRBV30 and TRBJ1-3, is SQTIHQWPATLVQPVGSPLSLECTVEGTSNPNLYWYRQAAGRGLQLLFYSVGIGQISSEVPQNLSASRPQDRQFILSSKKLLLSDSGFYLCAWSNQGNTIYFGEGSWLTVV.

V is TRBV6-5 and J is TRBJ1-2; D is perhaps TRBD1 (6 bases). This CDR3 is 12 amino acids long. Trimming pared 6 bases from V and 4 bases from J, leaving 9 bases between. Germline CDR1 is MNHEY and CDR2 is SVGAGI. The CDR3 region is CASSPQGYGYTF. DNA for the CDR3: TGTGCCAGCAGCCCACAGGGCTATGGCTACACCTTC.

This clone was seen only once. This rearrangement joins TRBV28 to TRBJ2-3; 11 bases agree with TRBD1. This CDR3 spans 19 amino acids. J was trimmed by 4 bases and V by 3 bases; bases with no gene match: 15. Germline-derived CDR1 and CDR2 are MDHEN and SYDVKM. CDR3 DNA: TGTGCCAGCAGTTTCCCCGCCCCGGGACAGGGGGTAATCGCAGATACGCAGTATTTT. Translated: CASSFPAPGQGVIADTQYF. Drawing the rest from reference TRBV28 and TRBJ2-3, the complete variable domain is DVKVTQSSRYLVKRTGEKVFLECVQDMDHENMFWYRQDPGLGLRLIYFSYDVKMKEKGDIPEGYSVSREKKERFSLILESASTNQTSMYLCASSFPAPGQGVIADTQYFGPGTRLTVL.

The chain recombines TRBV7-9 with TRBJ2-7; D gene unclear. Trimming took off 5 bases at V and 5 bases at J, with 10 bases between the two ends. Per the germline V gene, CDR1 is SEHNR and CDR2 is FQNEAQ (reference sequence). CDR3 length: 12 amino acids. CDR3 in amino acids: CASSPTVNEQYF. CDR3 bases: TGTGCCAGCAGCCCAACAGTGAACGAGCAGTACTTC.

The chain couples TRBV5-1 to TRBJ2-7; TRBD1 matches at 9 bases. V was pared by 4 bases and J by 3 bases, with 8 bases of the junction left unmatched. This CDR3 is 15 amino acids long. The germline CDR1 and CDR2 sequences are SGHRS and YFSETQ. The CDR3 spells CASSPTVTGGYEQYF. CDR3 nucleotides: TGCGCCAGCAGCCCAACTGTGACAGGGGGCTACGAGCAGTACTTC.

V usage is TRBV21-1 and J usage is TRBJ2-7; the table's D call, TRBD2, has no DNA check behind it. TRBV21-1 is shown as a pseudogene. CDR3 size: 18 residues. This CDR3 reads CASSLGTSGDFTHYEQYF. The DNA for the CDR3 is TGTGCCAGCAGCCTAGGGACTAGCGGGGATTTTACCCATTACGAGCAGTACTTC.

The genes are TRBV27 and TRBJ1-6; a possible D gene is TRBD1 (5 bases). The V end was cut by 5 bases, the J end by 5 bases, with 16 bases between. In germline, CDR1 is MNHEY, CDR2 SMNVEV (reference sequence). The CDR3 loop spans 16 amino acids. CDR3 nucleotide sequence: TGTGCCAGCAGTCGTCGATTTGGAGGGGATAATTCACCCCTCCACTTT. This translates into CASSRRFGGDNSPLHF.